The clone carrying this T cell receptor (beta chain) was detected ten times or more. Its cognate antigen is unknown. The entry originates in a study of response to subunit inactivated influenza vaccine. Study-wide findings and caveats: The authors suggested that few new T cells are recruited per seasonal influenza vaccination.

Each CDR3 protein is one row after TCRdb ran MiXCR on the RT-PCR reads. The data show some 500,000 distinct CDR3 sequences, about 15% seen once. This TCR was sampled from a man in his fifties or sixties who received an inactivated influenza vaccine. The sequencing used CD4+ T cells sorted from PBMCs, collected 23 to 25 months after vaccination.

The CDR3 sequence: CASRRGDRGRRDTEAFF. CDR3 sequence (DNA): TGTGCCAGCAGGCGGGGGGACAGGGGACGTCGGGACACTGAAGCTTTCTTT. The V and J genes are TRBV12-3 or TRBV12-4 and TRBJ1-1; the match to TRBD1 covers 10 bases. The CDR3 totals 17 residues. J gave up 3 bases and V 6 bases, and 13 bases lay outside the gene matches.